The TCR beta chain described here comes from a study of shared clonotypes between healthy human individuals. Study-level background: Three plates were used per donor for CD4 naive, three for CD4 memory, two for CD8 naive and one for CD8 memory. Whole-study results and caveats: Read depth was anticipated to influence clonotype sharing among donors.

On this clone: The antigen is undetermined.

Original handling: With immunoSEQ giving junction-only sequences and no quality scores, filtering differed. The table came from immunoSEQ multiplex PCR; TCRdb's copy has only in-frame clones and leaves some out. V, J and clone size are those of that table, while D and trimming were read from the DNA. The sample holds about 2.4 million clones, roughly 93% seen once. This CDR3 contains 16 residues. Germline V lookup: CDR1 SGHVS, CDR2 FNYEAQ. V shed 5 bases and J shed 3 bases, with 18 bases lying between them. This chain joins TRBV7-6 and TRBJ2-3, with D possibly matching TRBD2 (5 bases). The TCR comes from a young man in good health. Some clones in this sample may be carry-over from other donors' samples. Sequencing used naive CD4+ T cells from PBMCs. Subset defined: CD45RA+ positively selected. CDR3 nucleotides: TGTGCCAGCAGCCCTCGGATTAGCGTCAGGACAGATACGCAGTATTTT. Protein: CASSPRISVRTDTQYF.